This T cell receptor beta chain stems from a study of cytomegalovirus exposure and HLA in healthy donors. General study points: Data from an earlier analysis indicated that most TCR beta V segments were productive either about 87% or about 30% of the time.

In the case of this clone: Its antigen remains unknown.

PCR involved 60 Vbeta and 13 Jbeta primers. Some clones are missing from TCRdb's copy, which holds only in-frame ones; the method was immunoSEQ multiplex PCR. There are under 200,000 clones in the sample; about 62% occur only once, and roughly 2.9% lies in the top ten. The CDR3 is made up of 14 amino acids. Per the germline V gene, CDR1 is SGHVS and CDR2 is FQNEAQ. V was pared by 2 bases and J by 2 bases, with 0 bases of the junction left unmatched. The chain joins TRBV7-8 to TRBJ2-7; 10 bases line up with TRBD2. Sequencing input: PBMCs. This TCR was recovered from a man aged 35 to 55 in good health and CMV-seronegative. DNA for the CDR3: TGTGCCAGCAGCTTAACTAGCGGGACCTACGAGCAGTACTTC. Its protein is CASSLTSGTYEQYF.